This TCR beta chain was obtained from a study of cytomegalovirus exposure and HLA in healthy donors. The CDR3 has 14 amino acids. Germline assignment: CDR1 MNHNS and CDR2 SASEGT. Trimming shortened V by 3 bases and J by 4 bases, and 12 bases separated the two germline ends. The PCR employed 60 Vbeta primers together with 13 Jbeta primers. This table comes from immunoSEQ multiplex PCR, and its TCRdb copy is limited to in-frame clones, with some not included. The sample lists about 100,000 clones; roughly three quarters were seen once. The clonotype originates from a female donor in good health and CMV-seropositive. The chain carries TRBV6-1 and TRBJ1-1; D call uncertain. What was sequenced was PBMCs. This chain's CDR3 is CASSDGVPVTEAFF. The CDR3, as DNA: TGTGCCAGCAGTGACGGGGTCCCTGTCACTGAAGCTTTCTTT.